The 8 T cell receptor beta chains given below trace back to one sample, sequenced in a study of T cell changes during pregnancy in multiple sclerosis (dated by TCRdb to the late 2010s). Library generation was performed with the immunoSEQ multiplex PCR assay. This immuneACCESS table, as held by TCRdb, lists in-frame sequences with V and J called but not all clones. Of the missing ones, under half trace to an unresolved V gene in checked studies; the others have no known cause. The table for this sample lists around 100,000 clones; roughly nine tenths of them were counted only once. About 3.5% of the sample belongs to the ten largest clones. Material: peripheral blood, obtained after pregnancy. The receptors were gathered from a female donor with multiple sclerosis, enrolled in a pregnancy study.

This rearrangement joins TRBV14 to TRBJ1-6; D ambiguous. CDR3 length: 13 residues. Per germline, CDR1 SGHDN and CDR2 FVKESK. Trimming took off 2 bases at V and 6 bases at J, with 5 bases between the two ends. CDR3 nucleotides: TGTGCCAGCAGCCAAACAGTTAATTCACCCCTCCACTTT. It is translated as CASSQTVNSPLHF.

This clone has just one count. The V call is TRBV18, the J call TRBJ2-7; a weak D match, TRBD1 (6 bases). The CDR3 is 15 residues long. Per the germline V gene, CDR1 is KGHSH and CDR2 is LQKENI. V was pared by 3 bases and J by 5 bases, with 17 bases between. CDR3 DNA sequence: TGTGCCAGCTCACCCACCATACAGGGAAATGACGAGCAGTACTTC. Translation: CASSPTIQGNDEQYF.

The chain employs TRBV11-2 and TRBJ1-4; tentatively, D is TRBD1 (5 bases). Looked up from germline, CDR1 is SGHAT and CDR2 is FQNNGV. Trimming shortened V by 5 bases and J by 4 bases, and 14 bases separated the two germline ends. The CDR3 contains 15 residues. In DNA, the CDR3 is TGTGCCAGCAGCCCCGGACAAAAGTTTAATGAAAAACTGTTTTTT. Translation gives CASSPGQKFNEKLFF. Together with reference TRBV11-2 and TRBJ1-4, the CDR3 gives the full variable domain: EAGVAQSPRYKIIEKRQSVAFWCNPISGHATLYWYQQILGQGPKLLIQFQNNGVVDDSQLPKDRFSAERLKGVDSTLKIQPAKLEDSAVYLCASSPGQKFNEKLFFGSGTQLSVL.

V gene TRBV7-9 combines with J gene TRBJ2-7; maybe TRBD1 (5 bases). The CDR3 consists of 15 residues. The germline V gene has CDR1 SEHNR and CDR2 FQNEAQ (reference sequence). V shed 5 bases and J shed 6 bases, with 20 bases lying between them. CDR3 sequence: CASSQGPGRLLEQYF. The CDR3 DNA follows: TGTGCCAGCAGCCAGGGCCCTGGCAGGCTCCTCGAGCAGTACTTC.

The chain carries TRBV7-6 and TRBJ2-7; 7 bases agree with TRBD2. The CDR3 spans 13 residues. Germline CDR1 reads SGHVS; CDR2 reads FNYEAQ. V lost 8 bases, J lost 3 bases, and 7 bases stayed unmatched. The DNA for the CDR3 is TGTGCCAGCGCCACTTCGGGGGGCTACGAGCAGTACTTC. This gives the protein CASATSGGYEQYF.

The chain joins TRBV2 to TRBJ1-2; TRBD1 aligns across 8 bases. This CDR3 contains 12 residues. With 6 bases clipped from V and 3 bases from J, the junction kept 0 bases outside the gene matches. Per the germline V gene, CDR1 is SNHLY and CDR2 is FYNNEI. CDR3 protein: CASRQGDYGYTF. DNA for the CDR3: TGTGCCAGCAGACAGGGGGACTATGGCTACACCTTC.

As concerns this clone: Other DNA sequences in the same sample also yield this CDR3. The chain employs TRBV5-1 and TRBJ1-1, with D possibly TRBD1 on 6 matching bases. The CDR3 is 13 amino acids. Germline V lookup: CDR1 SGHRS, CDR2 YFSETQ. Trimming took off 2 bases at V and 2 bases at J, with 7 bases between the two ends. The CDR3 spells CASSLGGNTEAFF. The CDR3 DNA is TGCGCCAGCAGCTTAGGGGGAAACACTGAAGCTTTCTTT.

The chain recombines TRBV5-4 with TRBJ1-1; TRBD1 matches 9 bases. In germline, CDR1 is SGHNT, CDR2 YYREEE (reference sequence). After removal of 2 bases from V and 0 bases from J, the junction contained 2 bases not matched to a gene. The CDR3 runs to 15 residues. The DNA for the CDR3 is TGTGCCAGCAGCTTCGGGGACAGGGTGAACACTGAAGCTTTCTTT. Translated, it gives CASSFGDRVNTEAFF.